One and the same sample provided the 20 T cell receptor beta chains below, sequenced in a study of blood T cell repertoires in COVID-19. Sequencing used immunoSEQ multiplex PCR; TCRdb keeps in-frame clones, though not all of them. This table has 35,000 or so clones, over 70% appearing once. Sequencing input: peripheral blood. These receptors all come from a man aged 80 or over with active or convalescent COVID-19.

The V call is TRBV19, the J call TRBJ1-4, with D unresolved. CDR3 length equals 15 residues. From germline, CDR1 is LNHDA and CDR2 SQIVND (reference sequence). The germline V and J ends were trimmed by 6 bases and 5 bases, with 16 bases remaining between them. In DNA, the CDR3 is TGTGCCAGTAGCCAAACACAGTTAACGAATGAAAAACTGTTTTTT. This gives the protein CASSQTQLTNEKLFF.

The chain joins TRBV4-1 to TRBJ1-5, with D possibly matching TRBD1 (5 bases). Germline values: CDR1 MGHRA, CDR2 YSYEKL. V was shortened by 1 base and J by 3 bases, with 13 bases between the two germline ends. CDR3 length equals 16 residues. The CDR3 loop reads CASSQVGGIVNQPQHF. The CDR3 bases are TGCGCCAGCAGCCAAGTGGGGGGAATCGTCAATCAGCCCCAGCATTTT.

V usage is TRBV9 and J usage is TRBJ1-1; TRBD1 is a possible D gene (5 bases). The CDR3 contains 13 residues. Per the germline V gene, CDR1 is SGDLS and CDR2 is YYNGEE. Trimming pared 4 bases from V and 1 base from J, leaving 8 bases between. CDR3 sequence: CASSPQGNTEAFF. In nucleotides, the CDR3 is TGTGCCAGCAGCCCCCAGGGGAACACTGAAGCTTTCTTT.

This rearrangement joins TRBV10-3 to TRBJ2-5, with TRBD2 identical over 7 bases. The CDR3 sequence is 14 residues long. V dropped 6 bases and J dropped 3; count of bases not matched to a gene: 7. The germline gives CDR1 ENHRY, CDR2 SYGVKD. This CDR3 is CAISGGLEEETQYF. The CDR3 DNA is TGTGCCATCAGCGGGGGGTTAGAAGAAGAGACCCAGTACTTC.

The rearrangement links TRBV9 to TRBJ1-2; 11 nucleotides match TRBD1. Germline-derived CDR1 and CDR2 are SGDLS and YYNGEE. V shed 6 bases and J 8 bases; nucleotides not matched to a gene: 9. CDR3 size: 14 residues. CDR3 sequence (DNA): TGTGCCAGCAAGAAGGACAGGGGGCCATGGGGCTACACCTTC. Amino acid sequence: CASKKDRGPWGYTF.

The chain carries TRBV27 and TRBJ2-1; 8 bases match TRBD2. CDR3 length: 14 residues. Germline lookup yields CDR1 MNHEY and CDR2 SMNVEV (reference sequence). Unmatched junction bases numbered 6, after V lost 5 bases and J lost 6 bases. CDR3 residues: CASSRIRGGNEQFF. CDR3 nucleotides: TGTGCCAGCAGTCGAATTCGGGGGGGCAATGAGCAGTTCTTC.

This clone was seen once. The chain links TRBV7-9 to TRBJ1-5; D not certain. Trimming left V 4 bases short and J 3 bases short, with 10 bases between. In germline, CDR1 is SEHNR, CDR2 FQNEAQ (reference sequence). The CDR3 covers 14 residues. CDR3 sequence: CASSSAGPNQPQHF. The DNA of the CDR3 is TGTGCCAGCAGCTCAGCCGGTCCCAATCAGCCCCAGCATTTT.

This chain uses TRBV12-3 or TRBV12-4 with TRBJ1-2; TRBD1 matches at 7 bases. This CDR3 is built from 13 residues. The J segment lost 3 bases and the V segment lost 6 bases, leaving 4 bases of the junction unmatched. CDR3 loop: CASRWTGYYGYTF. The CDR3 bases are TGTGCCAGCAGGTGGACAGGTTACTATGGCTACACCTTC.

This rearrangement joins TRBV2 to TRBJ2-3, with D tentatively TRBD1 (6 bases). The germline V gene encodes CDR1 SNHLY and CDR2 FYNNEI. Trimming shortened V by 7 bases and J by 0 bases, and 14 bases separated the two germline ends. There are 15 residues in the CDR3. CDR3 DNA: TGTGCCAGCAACCTACAGGGAACAAGCACAGATACGCAGTATTTT. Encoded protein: CASNLQGTSTDTQYF.

The CDR3 coding sequence is TGTGCCAGCAGCTTGATAGGGGGAGACCGGCAGTATTTT. Protein: CASSLIGGDRQYF. This chain links TRBV5-6 with TRBJ2-3; D may be TRBD1 (6 bases). Trimming cost V 1 base and J 11 bases, with 14 bases left between them. This CDR3 is built from 13 residues. Germline-derived CDR1 and CDR2 are SGHDT and YYEEEE.

The CDR3 nucleotides read TGTGCTAGTGGTTTGGGCCAGGTTGACAATCAGCCCCAGCATTTT. Its protein product is CASGLGQVDNQPQHF. The gene calls are TRBV12-5 and TRBJ1-5; D is undetermined. V lost 1 base, J lost 3 bases, and 10 bases lay in between. The CDR3 loop spans 15 amino acids. From germline, CDR1 is LGHNT and CDR2 FRNRAP.

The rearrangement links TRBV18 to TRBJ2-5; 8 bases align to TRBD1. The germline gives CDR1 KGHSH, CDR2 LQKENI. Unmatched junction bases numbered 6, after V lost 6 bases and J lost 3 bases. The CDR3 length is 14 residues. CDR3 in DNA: TGTGCCAGCTCCCCGGGACAGGCCAAAGAGACCCAGTACTTC. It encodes CASSPGQAKETQYF.

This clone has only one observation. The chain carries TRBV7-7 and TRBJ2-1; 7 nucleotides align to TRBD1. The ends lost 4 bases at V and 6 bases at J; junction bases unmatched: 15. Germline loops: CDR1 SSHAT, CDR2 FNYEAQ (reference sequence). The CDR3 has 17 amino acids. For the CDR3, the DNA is TGTGCCAGCAGCTCACGACCCGACAGGGTTAGGGGCAATGAGCAGTTCTTC. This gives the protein CASSSRPDRVRGNEQFF.

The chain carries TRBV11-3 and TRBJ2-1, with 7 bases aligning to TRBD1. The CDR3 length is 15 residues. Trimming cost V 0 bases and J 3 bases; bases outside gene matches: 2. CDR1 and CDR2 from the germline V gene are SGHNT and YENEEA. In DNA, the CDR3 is TGTGCCAGCAGCTTAGAGGGGGACAGCTACAATGAGCAGTTCTTC. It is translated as CASSLEGDSYNEQFF. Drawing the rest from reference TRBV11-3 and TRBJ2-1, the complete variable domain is EAGVVQSPRYKIIEKKQPVAFWCNPISGHNTLYWYLQNLGQGPELLIRYENEEAVDDSQLPKDRFSAERLKGVDSTLKIQPAELGDSAVYLCASSLEGDSYNEQFFGPGTRLTVL.

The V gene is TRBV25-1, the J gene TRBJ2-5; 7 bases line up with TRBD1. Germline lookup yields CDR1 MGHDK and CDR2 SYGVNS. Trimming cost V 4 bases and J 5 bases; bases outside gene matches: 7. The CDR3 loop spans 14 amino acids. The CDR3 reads CASSANTGVETQYF. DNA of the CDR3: TGTGCCAGCAGTGCTAACACAGGGGTGGAGACCCAGTACTTC.

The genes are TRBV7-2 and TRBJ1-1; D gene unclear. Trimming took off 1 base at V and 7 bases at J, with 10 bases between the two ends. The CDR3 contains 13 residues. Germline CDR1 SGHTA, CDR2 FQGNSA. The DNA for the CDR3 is TGTGCCAGCAGCTTAGTAGGAGGGAATGAAGCTTTCTTT. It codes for CASSLVGGNEAFF.

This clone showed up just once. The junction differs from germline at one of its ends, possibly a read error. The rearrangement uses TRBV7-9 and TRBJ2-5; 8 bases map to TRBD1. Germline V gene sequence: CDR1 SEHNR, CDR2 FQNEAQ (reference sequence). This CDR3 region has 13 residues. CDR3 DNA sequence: TGTGCCGGCAGGGGGCTTAACCAAGAGACCCAGTACTTC. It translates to CAGRGLNQETQYF.

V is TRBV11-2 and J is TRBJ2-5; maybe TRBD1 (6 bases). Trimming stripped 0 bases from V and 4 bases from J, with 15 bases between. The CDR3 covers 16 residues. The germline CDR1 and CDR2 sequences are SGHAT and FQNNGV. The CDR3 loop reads CASSLEQGFLGETQYF. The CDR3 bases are TGTGCCAGCAGCTTAGAACAGGGCTTCCTAGGAGAGACCCAGTACTTC.

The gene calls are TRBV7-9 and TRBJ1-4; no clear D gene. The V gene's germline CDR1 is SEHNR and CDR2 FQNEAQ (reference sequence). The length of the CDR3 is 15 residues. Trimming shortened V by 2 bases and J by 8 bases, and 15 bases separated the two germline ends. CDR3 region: CASSLSQSSREKLFF. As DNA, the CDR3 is TGTGCCAGCAGCTTATCCCAAAGCTCTAGGGAAAAACTGTTTTTT.

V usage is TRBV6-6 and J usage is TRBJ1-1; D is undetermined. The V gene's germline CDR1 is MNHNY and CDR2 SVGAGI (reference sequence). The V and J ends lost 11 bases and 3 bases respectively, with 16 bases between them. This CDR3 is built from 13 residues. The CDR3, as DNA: TGTGCCGGTCGGAGGGAGGCAGACACTGAAGCTTTCTTT. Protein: CAGRREADTEAFF.